This is a list of T cell receptor beta chains from one sample in a study of blood T cell repertoires in COVID-19. Sequencing was performed with immunoSEQ multiplex PCR; in TCRdb, only in-frame clones are kept and a portion is missing. The profile shows approximately 400,000 clones, about nine tenths of them singletons. The material sequenced was PBMCs or T cells enriched from blood (not recorded which). These receptors all come from a woman between 40 and 50 years old who had been exposed to COVID-19. CDR3s include the opening cysteine and the closing phenylalanine or tryptophan. A D gene is named only where the DNA matches it firmly. Size tells how often a clone was seen (once, few, many) or the class of an expanded clone, and some rows leave it out.

size,J,D,V,DNA,CDR3
-,TRBJ1-3,-,TRBV19,TGTGCCAGTACTCGGCAGGGCATGTTGACTGGAAACACCATATATTTT,CASTRQGMLTGNTIYF
-,TRBJ1-2,-,TRBV12-3/TRBV12-4,TGTGCCAGCAGTTTAAGACACAACTATGGCTACACCTTC,CASSLRHNYGYTF
-,TRBJ1-2,-,TRBV11-2,TGTGCCAGCAGCCGGGCGGGAGATGGCTACACCTTC,CASSRAGDGYTF
-,TRBJ1-4,-,TRBV25-1,TGTGCCAGCAGTCTTCCCGGGACTCTTGAAAAACTGTTTTTT,CASSLPGTLEKLFF
-,TRBJ2-3,-,TRBV27,TGTGCCAGCAGTATCGCAGGGGGGGATACGCAGTATTTT,CASSIAGGDTQYF
-,TRBJ1-2,-,TRBV19,TGTGCCAGTAGGTCCGAGGCCGTCGGGGGCTACACCTTC,CASRSEAVGGYTF
-,TRBJ2-7,TRBD1,TRBV7-2,TGTGCCAGCAGCCTAAGGACAGGAACCCACGAGCAGTACTTC,CASSLRTGTHEQYF
-,TRBJ2-2,-,TRBV7-2,TGTGCCAGCAGCTTCACTAGCATGAACACCGGGGAGCTGTTTTTT,CASSFTSMNTGELFF
-,TRBJ1-5,-,TRBV27,TGTGCCAGCAGCCCAACGGCGGGGGGGAATCAGCCCCAGCATTTT,CASSPTAGGNQPQHF
-,TRBJ2-3,TRBD2,TRBV7-3,TGTGCCAGCAGCTACGGGACTACGGCACTCGATACGCAGTATTTT,CASSYGTTALDTQYF
-,TRBJ2-7,-,TRBV30,TGTGCCTGGAGTGCCCAGTACGAGCAGTACTTC,CAWSAQYEQYF
-,TRBJ1-2,TRBD1,TRBV27,TGTGCCAGCAGTCCCCAGATCCCAGGGGGCGCGGGCGGCTACACCTTC,CASSPQIPGGAGGYTF
-,TRBJ1-2,-,TRBV10-3,TGTGCCATCAGTGAGGTCGGGGGACATGGCTACACCTTC,CAISEVGGHGYTF
-,TRBJ2-1,TRBD2,TRBV27,TGTGCCAGCAGTTTGCGACTAGCGGGAGCCACGAACGGCAATGAGCAGTTCTTC,CASSLRLAGATNGNEQFF
-,TRBJ1-1,-,TRBV7-3,TGTGCCAGCAGCCACGACAGAAACACTGAAGCTTTCTTT,CASSHDRNTEAFF
once,TRBJ2-5,-,TRBV15,TGTGCCACCAGCAGATACAGGGTCGGTGAGACCCAGTACTTC,CATSRYRVGETQYF
-,TRBJ2-1,-,TRBV11-3,TGTGCCAGCAGCTCGCGTCAGGGGGGCTCCTACAATGAGCAGTTCTTC,CASSSRQGGSYNEQFF
few,TRBJ1-2,-,TRBV7-3,TGTGCCAGCAGCTCAGGACAGCTCTATGGCTACACCTTC,CASSSGQLYGYTF
-,TRBJ1-2,-,TRBV3-1/TRBV3-2,TGTGCCAGCAGCCCTTCGCACAGGATCTCCTATGGCTACACCTTC,CASSPSHRISYGYTF
-,TRBJ2-7,TRBD2,TRBV5-1,TGCGCCAGCAGCTTGGGTTGGGGGGGAACCTACGAGCAGTACTTC,CASSLGWGGTYEQYF
-,TRBJ1-1,TRBD1,TRBV18,TGTGCCAGCTCGCCGACAGGGTACACTGAAGCTTTCTTT,CASSPTGYTEAFF
-,TRBJ1-5,TRBD1,TRBV6-5,TGTGCCAGCAAGCAGGGGGCTAACAGTCAGCCCCAGCATTTT,CASKQGANSQPQHF
-,TRBJ2-2,-,TRBV5-1,TGCGCCAGCAGCTTGGATACAGGGACCGGGGAGCTGTTTTTT,CASSLDTGTGELFF
once,TRBJ1-3,-,TRBV18,TGTGCCAGCTCACTCTCAACAGGGTCCTCTGGAAACACCATATATTTT,CASSLSTGSSGNTIYF
-,TRBJ2-7,-,TRBV18,TGTGCCAGCTCACCGATACAGGGGACGGGACTTGAGCAGTACTTC,CASSPIQGTGLEQYF
few,TRBJ2-7,TRBD2,TRBV4-1,TGCGCCAGCAGCCCCCCGGAGGGACTAGCGGACGAGCAGTACTTC,CASSPPEGLADEQYF
-,TRBJ1-5,TRBD1,TRBV5-6,TGTGCCAGCAGCCTTGGTGGACAGGGCGGCCAGCCCCAGCATTTT,CASSLGGQGGQPQHF
-,TRBJ1-2,TRBD1,TRBV27,TGTGCCAGCAGTACCCGGACAGGGGGCGCCTGGGGCTATGGCTACACCTTC,CASSTRTGGAWGYGYTF
once,TRBJ1-2,TRBD1,TRBV24-1,TGTGCCACCAGTGACCAACAGGGGGCGGCTTATGGCTACACCTTC,CATSDQQGAAYGYTF
-,TRBJ2-3,-,TRBV7-2,TGTGCCAGCAGCTTAGCGGGGGCCACACCCTTCACAGATACGCAGTATTTT,CASSLAGATPFTDTQYF
-,TRBJ1-2,-,TRBV3-1/TRBV3-2,TGTGCCAGCAGCCAAGCCGGGACCGAAGGGGGATATGGCTACACCTTC,CASSQAGTEGGYGYTF
-,TRBJ1-2,TRBD1,TRBV5-6,TGTGCCAGCAGCTCCCAGGGGGGCAGGGTGAGGTACTATGGCTACACCTTC,CASSSQGGRVRYYGYTF
-,TRBJ1-5,-,TRBV19,TGTGCCAGTAGTCAATTCGACAGGCATCAGCCCCAGCATTTT,CASSQFDRHQPQHF
-,TRBJ1-4,-,TRBV30,TGTGCCTGGAGTGTAGGGGCCCGGGGGGAAAAACTGTTTTTT,CAWSVGARGEKLFF
-,TRBJ1-3,-,TRBV19,TGTGCCAGTAACCCGAGACCTAAGGGGCGCGGAAACACCATATATTTT,CASNPRPKGRGNTIYF
-,TRBJ2-7,-,TRBV3-1/TRBV3-2,TGTGCCAGCAGTCATCCCAGGGGCGAGCAGTACTTC,CASSHPRGEQYF